One and the same sample provided the 24 T cell receptor beta chains below, sequenced in a study of shared clonotypes between healthy human individuals. TCRdb's copy holds only in-frame clones and misses some; the assay was immunoSEQ multiplex PCR. Here the sample spans some 2.1 million clones, about 95% being singletons. Sequenced material: naive CD4+ T cells sorted from blood. Subset defined: CD45RA+ positively selected. The receptors were gathered from a man aged 18 to 30 in good health.

The chain has TRBV27 and TRBJ1-5; 7 nucleotides match TRBD1. J gave up 4 bases and V 8 bases, and 11 bases lay outside the gene matches. Per the germline V gene, CDR1 is MNHEY and CDR2 is SMNVEV (reference sequence). The CDR3 spans 15 residues. The CDR3 DNA is TGTGCCAGCGGTTCCTCCGGGACAGAGAATCAGCCCCAGCATTTT. Translating it yields CASGSSGTENQPQHF.

The chain has TRBV30 and TRBJ1-5; 9 bases agree with TRBD1. This CDR3 comprises 15 residues. Trimming at V came to 3 bases and at J to 5 bases, leaving 8 bases not matched to a gene. Germline CDR1 GTSNPN, CDR2 SVGIG (reference sequence). The DNA for the CDR3 is TGTGCCTGGAGCCCGGGACAGGGACGTGATCAGCCCCAGCATTTT. Residues: CAWSPGQGRDQPQHF.

The gene calls are TRBV19 and TRBJ2-3, with 11 bases aligning to TRBD1. The CDR3 is 12 amino acids. The germline gives CDR1 LNHDA, CDR2 SQIVND (reference sequence). Losses at the gene ends were 5 bases for V and 9 bases for J; bases not matched to a gene: 1. The CDR3 is CASSGQGATQYF. The CDR3 coding sequence is TGTGCCAGTAGTGGACAGGGGGCCACGCAGTATTTT.

The chain has TRBV11-2 and TRBJ2-5; D might be TRBD2 (5 bases). Trimming took 5 bases from V and 0 from J, leaving 13 bases between them. The germline V gene has CDR1 SGHAT and CDR2 FQNNGV. The CDR3 length is 15 residues. The chain's CDR3 is CASSAGRAYQETQYF. In nucleotides, the CDR3 is TGTGCCAGCAGCGCGGGTCGGGCGTACCAAGAGACCCAGTACTTC.

The chain joins TRBV5-1 to TRBJ2-7; 8 nucleotides align to TRBD2. From germline, CDR1 is SGHRS and CDR2 YFSETQ. The CDR3 spans 15 residues. J lost 1 base, V lost 5 bases, and 8 bases had no gene match. This chain's CDR3 is CASSRAGERSYEQYF. The DNA for the CDR3 is TGCGCCAGCAGTCGAGCGGGGGAGAGGTCCTACGAGCAGTACTTC.

The chain uses TRBV10-1 and TRBJ2-3; TRBD1 agrees at 7 bases. Looked up from germline, CDR1 is WNHNN and CDR2 is SYGVQD (reference sequence). The length of the CDR3 is 15 residues. The junction had 9 bases not matched to a gene; V was cut back by 2 bases and J by 7 bases. The CDR3 spells CASSEGGQPPNTQYF. Written as DNA, the CDR3 is TGCGCCAGCAGTGAGGGGGGACAGCCACCCAATACGCAGTATTTT.

CDR3 nucleotide sequence: TGTGCCAGCAGCTACGAAGAGACCCAGTACTTC. Amino acid sequence: CASSYEETQYF. The chain couples TRBV13 to TRBJ2-5, with D unresolved. CDR3 length equals 11 residues. V dropped 4 bases and J dropped 3 bases, with 3 bases sitting between them. Germline-derived CDR1 and CDR2 are PRHDT and FYEKMQ (reference sequence).

This sequence joins TRBV18 and TRBJ1-4, with D possibly being TRBD1 (5 bases). The CDR3 runs to 14 residues. Trimming cost V 5 bases and J 3 bases, with 10 bases left between them. Germline CDR1 KGHSH, CDR2 LQKENI. The CDR3 here is CASSATASNEKLFF. CDR3 bases: TGTGCCAGCTCAGCGACAGCCTCTAATGAAAAACTGTTTTTT.

CDR3 sequence: CASSSSMGIGSYNEQFF. The CDR3 DNA reads TGTGCCAGCAGCTCCTCTATGGGGATAGGGTCCTACAATGAGCAGTTCTTC. This chain uses TRBV13 with TRBJ2-1, with no clear D. Germline V lookup: CDR1 PRHDT, CDR2 FYEKMQ (reference sequence). This CDR3 contains 17 residues. V was cut by 4 bases and J by 1 base, with 17 bases left in between.

This chain joins TRBV28 and TRBJ2-3; TRBD2 matches 11 bases. The V segment lost 4 bases and the J segment 4 bases; nucleotides outside the gene matches: 7. Germline V CDR1 and CDR2: MDHEN, SYDVKM. The CDR3 has 16 amino acids. CDR3 amino acids: CASSSMIAGGADTQYF. The CDR3 nucleotides are TGTGCCAGCAGTTCCATGATAGCGGGGGGGGCAGATACGCAGTATTTT.

The V and J genes are TRBV6-1 and TRBJ2-7; a weak D match, TRBD1 (5 bases). V lost 6 bases and J 3 bases, leaving 9 bases between the germline ends. CDR1 is MNHNS, CDR2 SASEGT, per germline. This CDR3 spans 12 amino acids. The CDR3 spells CASSVGVYEQYF. The CDR3 nucleotides read TGTGCCAGCAGCGTAGGGGTCTACGAGCAGTACTTC.

The J gene is TRBJ2-7, the V gene TRBV5-1, with 13 bases fitting TRBD2. This CDR3 is built from 15 residues. Germline V gene sequence: CDR1 SGHRS, CDR2 YFSETQ. J gave up 3 bases and V 2 bases, and 2 bases lay outside the gene matches. As DNA, the CDR3 is TGCGCCAGCAGCTTCAGGACTAGCGGGAGCTACGAGCAGTACTTC. Residues: CASSFRTSGSYEQYF.

This chain connects TRBV18 to TRBJ2-3, with D unresolved. Trimming took off 5 bases at V and 4 bases at J, with 10 bases between the two ends. The CDR3 sequence is 13 residues long. CDR1 is KGHSH, CDR2 LQKENI, per germline. The DNA for the CDR3 is TGTGCCAGCTCAACTCGCGGCGCAGATACGCAGTATTTT. Translated: CASSTRGADTQYF. Variable domain in full (rest from reference TRBV18 and TRBJ2-3): NAGVMQNPRHLVRRRGQEARLRCSPMKGHSHVYWYRQLPEEGLKFMVYLQKENIIDESGMPKERFSAEFPKEGPSILRIQQVVRGDSAAYFCASSTRGADTQYFGPGTRLTVL.

As DNA, the CDR3 is TGCGCCAGCAGCCCCGTTGCGGGGTGGGGAGTGGAGCAGTACTTC. This sequence encodes CASSPVAGWGVEQYF. The chain combines TRBV5-1 with TRBJ2-7; perhaps TRBD2 as D (6 bases). This CDR3 contains 15 residues. The germline V gene encodes CDR1 SGHRS and CDR2 YFSETQ. The germline V and J ends were trimmed by 4 bases and 7 bases, with 21 bases remaining between them.

A remark on this clone: A junction end diverges from the germline sequence, so it may reflect a read error. The rearrangement uses TRBV7-7 and TRBJ2-2; tentatively, D is TRBD1 (6 bases). Looked up from germline, CDR1 is SSHAT and CDR2 is FNYEAQ (reference sequence). This CDR3 has 13 amino acids. This CDR3 is CASSLKGAGELFF. For the CDR3, the DNA is TGTGCTAGCAGCTTAAAGGGGGCCGGGGAGCTGTTTTTT.

This chain uses TRBV5-6 with TRBJ1-3; perhaps TRBD1 as D (5 bases). Germline V gene sequence: CDR1 SGHDT, CDR2 YYEEEE. CDR3 length: 16 residues. V was pared by 4 bases and J by 0 bases, with 14 bases between. CDR3 protein: CASSMGQSSSGNTIYF. CDR3 DNA sequence: TGTGCCAGCAGCATGGGGCAATCGAGCTCTGGAAACACCATATATTTT. Supplemented by reference TRBV5-6 and TRBJ1-3, the full variable domain reads DAGVTQSPTHLIKTRGQQVTLRCSPKSGHDTVSWYQQALGQGPQFIFQYYEEEERQRGNFPDRFSGHQFPNYSSELNVNALLLGDSALYLCASSMGQSSSGNTIYFGEGSWLTVV.

The chain links TRBV7-2 to TRBJ2-5; the match to TRBD2 covers 7 bases. Germline loops: CDR1 SGHTA, CDR2 FQGNSA. The CDR3 length is 15 residues. V was clipped by 3 bases and J by 5 bases; unmatched bases: 9. CDR3 in DNA: TGTGCCAGCAGCTTGGGGGGGTCCCAGAAGGAGACCCAGTACTTC. Protein sequence: CASSLGGSQKETQYF.

This clone showed up just a few times. The chain links TRBV10-3 to TRBJ1-1; possible D gene TRBD1, 5 bases. CDR1 ENHRY and CDR2 SYGVKD come from the germline V gene. The CDR3 is made up of 14 amino acids. V was pared by 2 bases and J by 4 bases, with 11 bases between. The CDR3 DNA follows: TGTGCCATCAGTGAGCAGGGATTGGTCACTGAAGCTTTCTTT. This gives the protein CAISEQGLVTEAFF.

CDR3 sequence (DNA): TGTGCCAGCAGCGAAACTACCCGCTACGAGCAGTACTTC. It yields the protein CASSETTRYEQYF. The chain joins TRBV6-1 to TRBJ2-7; D not certain. V was trimmed by 6 bases and J by 3 bases, leaving 12 bases between them. Germline CDR1 and CDR2: MNHNS and SASEGT. The CDR3 consists of 13 residues.

This clone was seen just once. This chain links TRBV10-3 with TRBJ2-5, with 13 bases lining up with TRBD2. This CDR3 is 17 amino acids long. V dropped 0 bases and J dropped 2; count of bases not matched to a gene: 3. The germline gives CDR1 ENHRY, CDR2 SYGVKD. As DNA, the CDR3 is TGTGCCATCAGTGAGTCGGGGACTAGCGGGGCACAAGAGACCCAGTACTTC. Protein product: CAISESGTSGAQETQYF.

The CDR3: CSVLLGHNQPQHF. DNA for the CDR3: TGCAGCGTTCTGTTGGGACACAATCAGCCCCAGCATTTT. The rearrangement links TRBV29-1 to TRBJ1-5, with a tentative D call TRBD1 (6 bases). The CDR3 spans 13 residues. V was shortened by 5 bases and J by 3 bases, with 11 bases between the two germline ends. Germline lookup yields CDR1 SQVTM and CDR2 ANQGSEA.

The rearrangement joins TRBV5-8 to TRBJ1-2; TRBD1 matches at 10 bases. The length of the CDR3 is 14 residues. The germline V gene encodes CDR1 SGHTS and CDR2 YDEGEE. With V trimmed by 4 bases and J by 10 bases, 10 bases remained unmatched. CDR3 region: CASSGPGQGLDYTF. In nucleotides, the CDR3 is TGTGCCAGCAGCGGACCGGGACAGGGGTTGGACTACACCTTC.

As regards this clone: The sample holds other DNA sequences that translate to the same CDR3. The gene calls are TRBV5-8 and TRBJ2-4; D remains ambiguous. CDR3 size: 15 residues. Trimming pared 0 bases from V and 0 bases from J, leaving 7 bases between. Per germline, CDR1 SGHTS and CDR2 YDEGEE. The CDR3 loop reads CASSLEVLAKNIQYF. CDR3 DNA sequence: TGTGCCAGCAGCTTGGAAGTTCTAGCCAAAAACATTCAGTACTTC.

A remark on this clone: The sample contains more than one DNA sequence encoding this CDR3. V and J are TRBV30 and TRBJ1-5; the D gene is possibly TRBD1 (5 bases). The CDR3 is 13 residues long. Per the germline V gene, CDR1 is GTSNPN and CDR2 is SVGIG (reference sequence). The V end lost 1 base, the J end lost 5 bases, and 9 bases lay between the germline ends. The CDR3 DNA sequence: TGTGCCTGGAGTGGGAGAGGGGATCAGCCCCAGCATTTT. It specifies CAWSGRGDQPQHF.